The 15 T cell receptor beta chains below were found in one sample sequenced in a study of cytomegalovirus exposure and HLA in healthy donors. PCR primers comprised 60 Vbeta and 13 Jbeta primers. Sequencing used immunoSEQ multiplex PCR; TCRdb keeps in-frame clones, though not all of them. The sample has 180,000 or so clones; around 80% are singletons. Source material: PBMCs. Receptors were obtained from a man younger than 30 in good health and CMV-seronegative.

This rearrangement joins TRBV19 to TRBJ2-2; TRBD1 aligns across 9 bases. This CDR3 comprises 17 residues. Germline V gene data show CDR1 as LNHDA and CDR2 as SQIVND (reference sequence). The J segment lost 3 bases and the V segment lost 4 bases, leaving 9 bases of the junction unmatched. Here the CDR3 DNA reads TGTGCCAGTAGTACCAACCACAGGGGGCGTGACACCGGGGAGCTGTTTTTT. Protein sequence: CASSTNHRGRDTGELFF.

This clone has just a few counts. This chain connects TRBV6-5 to TRBJ2-5; D possibly corresponds to TRBD2 (6 bases). This CDR3 is 14 amino acids long. V lost 1 base to trimming and J lost 5 bases, with 11 bases between them. CDR1 MNHEY and CDR2 SVGAGI come from the germline V gene. The CDR3 spells CASSYWASEETQYF. The CDR3 DNA is TGTGCCAGCAGTTACTGGGCTAGCGAGGAGACCCAGTACTTC.

This chain uses TRBV6-5 with TRBJ1-1, with 9 bases lining up with TRBD1. Germline V gene data show CDR1 as MNHEY and CDR2 as SVGAGI. The CDR3 totals 15 residues. The V and J ends lost 6 bases and 3 bases, in that order; junction bases with no gene match: 8. CDR3 sequence: CASRRQGGGYTEAFF. Written as DNA, the CDR3 is TGTGCCAGCAGAAGACAGGGGGGAGGGTACACTGAAGCTTTCTTT.

This chain uses TRBV29-1 with TRBJ1-1; D is perhaps TRBD1 (6 bases). Trimming took off 4 bases at V and 2 bases at J, with 14 bases between the two ends. The germline CDR1 and CDR2 sequences are SQVTM and ANQGSEA. The CDR3 length is 14 residues. The CDR3 DNA follows: TGCAGCGTTGGAGGTAGACAGGCCAACACTGAAGCTTTCTTT. This encodes CSVGGRQANTEAFF.

Only a few counts were recorded for this clone. The rearrangement uses TRBV6-5 and TRBJ2-1; 7 bases match TRBD1. The CDR3 runs 15 residues. Germline loops: CDR1 MNHEY, CDR2 SVGAGI. J gave up 8 bases and V 5 bases, and 12 bases lay outside the gene matches. CDR3 sequence reads: CASSTLKGAIYEQFF. CDR3 nucleotide sequence: TGTGCCAGCAGTACTCTAAAGGGGGCCATCTATGAGCAGTTCTTC.

This clone was detected once. The J gene is TRBJ2-3, the V gene TRBV9; TRBD1 is a possible D gene (5 bases). The CDR3 runs to 14 residues. The germline CDR1 and CDR2 sequences are SGDLS and YYNGEE. The V and J ends lost 10 bases and 4 bases respectively, with 19 bases between them. CDR3: CASSGPRVPDTQYF. CDR3 DNA: TGTGCCTCCTCGGGTCCCAGGGTCCCAGATACGCAGTATTTT.

This clone appeared a single time. V usage is TRBV5-8 and J usage is TRBJ2-7; no definite D call. V lost 5 bases and J 3 bases, leaving 6 bases between the germline ends. Germline V gene lookup returns CDR1 SGHTS and CDR2 YDEGEE. The length of the CDR3 is 11 residues. DNA for the CDR3: TGTGCCAGCAGACAAAGCTACGAGCAGTACTTC. Translation: CASRQSYEQYF.

This chain links TRBV5-6 with TRBJ1-2; D gene uncertain. Germline V gives CDR1 SGHDT, CDR2 YYEEEE. The CDR3 is 11 amino acids. The V gene lost 1 base and the J gene lost 7 bases, with 5 bases spanning the gap. The CDR3 loop is CASSLIRGYTF. The CDR3 region has the DNA TGTGCCAGCAGCTTGATTCGTGGCTACACCTTC.

The chain uses TRBV7-2 and TRBJ2-7, with D maybe TRBD1 (5 bases). The CDR3 contains 14 residues. V lost 3 bases, J lost 1 base, and 10 bases lay in between. Germline lookup yields CDR1 SGHTA and CDR2 FQGNSA. The CDR3 DNA follows: TGTGCCAGCAGCTTGGGGCAGGCATCCTACGAGCAGTACTTC. It yields the protein CASSLGQASYEQYF. The full variable domain, with the rest looked up from reference TRBV7-2 and TRBJ2-7, is GAGVSQSPSNKVTEKGKDVELRCDPISGHTALYWYRQSLGQGLEFLIYFQGNSAPDKSGLPSDRFSAERTGGSVSTLTIQRTQQEDSAVYLCASSLGQASYEQYFGPGTRLTVT.

The J gene is TRBJ2-1, the V gene TRBV10-3; 8 bases match TRBD2. The V gene's germline CDR1 is ENHRY and CDR2 SYGVKD. This CDR3 has 15 residues. V shed 2 bases and J 2 bases; nucleotides not matched to a gene: 2. As DNA, the CDR3 is TGTGCCATCAGTGAGCGGGAGGGGACCTACAATGAGCAGTTCTTC. It yields the protein CAISEREGTYNEQFF.

The chain is built from TRBV25-1 and TRBJ2-1, with 8 bases identical to TRBD1. This CDR3 has 18 amino acids. V was pared by 4 bases and J by 7 bases, with 18 bases of the junction left unmatched. CDR1 MGHDK and CDR2 SYGVNS come from the germline V gene. Written as DNA, the CDR3 is TGTGCCAGCAGTGCGTTAACCTTCTTCGAACAGGGGGGAAATGAGCAGTTCTTC. Translating it yields CASSALTFFEQGGNEQFF.

V gene TRBV7-2 combines with J gene TRBJ1-2, with no clear D. CDR1 is SGHTA and CDR2 is FQGNSA in the germline V gene. V lost 7 bases, J lost 4 bases, and 19 bases lay in between. The CDR3 has 15 residues. The chain's CDR3 is CASTSKSGFPYGYTF. CDR3 nucleotide sequence: TGTGCCAGCACCAGCAAGTCGGGGTTTCCCTATGGCTACACCTTC.

The rearrangement joins TRBV30 to TRBJ1-1; D uncertain. Trimming stripped 4 bases from V and 11 bases from J, with 14 bases between. The CDR3 length is 11 residues. Germline V gene sequence: CDR1 GTSNPN, CDR2 SVGIG (reference sequence). CDR3 bases: TGTGCCTGGAATGGAATCAAGGAGGCTTTCTTT. It encodes CAWNGIKEAFF.

The V gene is TRBV6-5, the J gene TRBJ2-3, with TRBD1 matching 9 bases. The germline V gene encodes CDR1 MNHEY and CDR2 SVGAGI. Germline trimming cut 5 bases from V and 5 bases from J; bases unmatched to any gene: 5. The CDR3 loop spans 14 amino acids. CDR3: CASSPDRGLDTQYF. In DNA form, the CDR3 reads TGTGCCAGCAGTCCGGACAGGGGCTTAGATACGCAGTATTTT.

The V call is TRBV7-9, the J call TRBJ1-1, with a weak D call TRBD1 (6 bases). The CDR3 is made up of 15 amino acids. Germline V lookup: CDR1 SEHNR, CDR2 FQNEAQ (reference sequence). Between the trimmed V and J ends, which lost 5 bases and 7 bases, there was a span of 20 bases. CDR3 sequence: CASSEPRGGAGEAFF. CDR3 DNA: TGTGCCAGCAGCGAACCCCGAGGGGGGGCTGGTGAAGCTTTCTTT.